The source of this TCR beta chain is a study of human T cells and chemical hapten exposure. About the research overall: Affected patients, primarily female, had alopecia areata, totalis or universalis.

Specified time point: patch test 1, 2 weeks after DPC sensitization. Treatment: therapeutic diphenylcyclopropenone sensitization with weekly scalp DPC. TCRdb called the RACE reads again in MiXCR, with one record for every CDR3 protein. The top ten hold about 8% of the sample, which has just under 350,000 distinct CDR3 sequences, under 8% seen once. The CDR3 length is 17 residues. The junction had 15 bases not matched to a gene; V was cut back by 6 bases and J by 5 bases. Germline CDR1 MNHEY, CDR2 SVGEGT. The chain joins TRBV6-2 or TRBV6-3 to TRBJ1-5; 8 bases match TRBD1. The receptor was derived from a woman between 18 and 29 years old with alopecia areata. Some clones in this sample may be carry-over from other donors' samples. Sample: whole blood, taken in connection with sensitization to the hapten diphenylcyclopropenone (DPC). The CDR3 loop is CASRGLWTGTADQPQHF. The CDR3 DNA follows: TGTGCCAGCAGAGGACTCTGGACAGGGACGGCAGATCAGCCCCAGCATTTT.